This T cell receptor beta chain was sequenced for a study of T cell responses to AZD1222 COVID-19 vaccine. CDR3 length: 15 amino acids. Per germline, CDR1 SNHLY and CDR2 FYNNEI. Trimming removed 2 bases from V and 6 bases from J, with 13 bases in between. Repertoires were generated with immunoSEQ multiplex PCR, while TCRdb's copy carries only in-frame clones and drops some. The repertoire has roughly 100,000 clones, 89% of them found once; the top ten carry roughly a sixth. The sample here was peripheral blood, taken on day 0 of AZD1222 vaccination. The V call is TRBV2, the J call TRBJ1-4, with D perhaps TRBD1 (6 bases). The sequence came from an adult in good health. Here the CDR3 DNA reads TGTGCCAGCAGTGAATTTACAGGGAAGGATGAAAAACTGTTTTTT. Translated: CASSEFTGKDEKLFF.